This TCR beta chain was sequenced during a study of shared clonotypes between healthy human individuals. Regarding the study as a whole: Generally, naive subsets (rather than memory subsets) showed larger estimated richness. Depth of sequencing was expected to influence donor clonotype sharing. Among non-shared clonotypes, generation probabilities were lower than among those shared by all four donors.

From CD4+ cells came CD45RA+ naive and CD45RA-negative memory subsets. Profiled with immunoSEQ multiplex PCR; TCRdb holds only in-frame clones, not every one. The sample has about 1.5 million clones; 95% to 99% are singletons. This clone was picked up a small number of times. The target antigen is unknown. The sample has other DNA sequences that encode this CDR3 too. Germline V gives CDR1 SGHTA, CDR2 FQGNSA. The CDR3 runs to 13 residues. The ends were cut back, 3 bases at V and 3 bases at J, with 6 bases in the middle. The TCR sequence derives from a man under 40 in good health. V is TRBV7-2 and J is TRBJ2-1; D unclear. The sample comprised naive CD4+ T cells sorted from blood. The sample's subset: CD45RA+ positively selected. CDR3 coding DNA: TGTGCCAGCAGCTTTGACCTCTACAATGAGCAGTTCTTC. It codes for CASSFDLYNEQFF.